These 17 T cell receptor beta chains were all obtained from the same sample, sequenced in a study of Ad26.COV2.S vaccination and SARS-CoV-2 variants. Profiling relied on immunoSEQ multiplex PCR, and the TCRdb table lists in-frame clones only, not all of them. In the table there are over 400,000 clones, around 92% of which are singletons. Treatment meaning: some 20 received Ad26.COV2.S at low or high dose, single or two shots; about five received placebo; per-sample allocation not given. Sample collection was performed on day 63 after the first vaccine or placebo injection. The material sequenced was peripheral blood, taken in a trial of Ad26.COV2.S vaccine versus placebo. These receptors all stem from a person aged 18-65 years who received the Ad26.COV2.S COVID-19 vaccine or a placebo.

The chain couples TRBV25-1 to TRBJ2-7; TRBD2 matches 8 bases. This CDR3 comprises 14 residues. Germline V gene sequence: CDR1 MGHDK, CDR2 SYGVNS. Losses at the gene ends were 2 bases for V and 4 bases for J; bases not matched to a gene: 4. Written as DNA, the CDR3 is TGTGCCAGCAGTGAACTCGCTAGCGGGTACGAGCAGTACTTC. It translates to CASSELASGYEQYF.

The J gene is TRBJ2-7, the V gene TRBV20-1; maybe TRBD1 (5 bases). V gave up 5 bases and J gave up 6 bases, with 11 bases separating them. CDR3 length equals 11 residues. The germline CDR1 and CDR2 sequences are DFQATT and SNEGSKA (reference sequence). This chain's CDR3 is CSAQGSGEQYF. CDR3 DNA: TGCAGTGCTCAGGGTTCGGGCGAGCAGTACTTC.

The chain joins TRBV19 to TRBJ1-4; possibly TRBD1 for D (6 bases). V was shortened by 1 base and J by 5 bases, with 14 bases between the two germline ends. Germline V lookup: CDR1 LNHDA, CDR2 SQIVND (reference sequence). The CDR3 sequence is 16 residues long. The CDR3 is CASSIGPGQRNEKLFF. In DNA, the CDR3 is TGTGCCAGTAGTATAGGGCCCGGACAGCGGAATGAAAAACTGTTTTTT.

The V and J genes are TRBV20-1 and TRBJ2-7; the D gene could be TRBD1 or TRBD2 (6 bases each). CDR1 is DFQATT and CDR2 is SNEGSKA in the germline V gene (reference sequence). The CDR3 sequence is 10 residues long. Trimming took 6 bases from V and 6 from J, leaving 9 bases between them. CDR3 protein: CSAGGSEQYF. The DNA for the CDR3 is TGCAGTGCCGGGGGCTCCGAGCAGTACTTC.

V is TRBV24-1 and J is TRBJ2-2, with D perhaps TRBD1 (6 bases). CDR1 and CDR2 from the germline V gene are KGHDR and SFDVKD. The CDR3 length is 14 residues. Trimming pared 9 bases from V and 6 bases from J, leaving 16 bases between. Here the CDR3 reads CATRGRGRSGELFF. CDR3 in DNA: TGTGCCACCCGGGGCAGGGGTAGGTCCGGGGAGCTGTTTTTT.

The chain is built from TRBV28 and TRBJ2-3; the D gene is possibly TRBD2 (5 bases). V was shortened by 8 bases and J by 0 bases, with 9 bases between the two germline ends. This CDR3 spans 13 amino acids. Germline CDR1 reads MDHEN; CDR2 reads SYDVKM. CDR3 in amino acids: CASGGSSTDTQYF. As DNA, the CDR3 is TGTGCCAGCGGAGGTTCTAGCACAGATACGCAGTATTTT.

This clone occurred a few times. This rearrangement joins TRBV5-8 to TRBJ1-3; unclear D gene. The CDR3 loop spans 16 amino acids. Trimming removed 1 base from V and 0 bases from J, with 11 bases in between. Germline V gene data show CDR1 as SGHTS and CDR2 as YDEGEE. The CDR3 DNA reads as TGTGCCAGCAGCTTGTTCCGAGGAGCCTCTGGAAACACCATATATTTT. It encodes CASSLFRGASGNTIYF.

CDR3 in amino acids: CASTPDRAGQPQHF. CDR3 nucleotide sequence: TGTGCCAGCACCCCAGACAGGGCGGGTCAGCCCCAGCATTTT. The chain recombines TRBV6-6 with TRBJ1-5; 7 bases line up with TRBD1. CDR1 is MNHNY, CDR2 SVGAGI, per germline (reference sequence). This CDR3 region has 14 residues. V dropped 7 bases and J dropped 6; count of bases not matched to a gene: 9.

The chain couples TRBV27 to TRBJ1-6; D possibly corresponds to TRBD1 (6 bases). Trimming pared 5 bases from V and 6 bases from J, leaving 11 bases between. Germline lookup yields CDR1 MNHEY and CDR2 SMNVEV (reference sequence). CDR3 length: 14 residues. For the CDR3, the DNA is TGTGCCAGCAGTCACAGGGTTAGTAATTCACCCCTCCACTTT. Its translation is CASSHRVSNSPLHF.

To note about this clone: Other DNA sequences in the same sample also yield this CDR3. The rearrangement joins TRBV24-1 to TRBJ1-2; D is perhaps TRBD1 (6 bases). From germline, CDR1 is KGHDR and CDR2 SFDVKD. The CDR3 is 13 amino acids. Trimming left V 7 bases short and J 4 bases short, with 12 bases between. The CDR3 sequence is CATSPTGTYGYTF. CDR3 sequence (DNA): TGTGCCACCAGCCCAACAGGGACCTATGGCTACACCTTC.

The chain employs TRBV19 and TRBJ1-2; 7 bases align to TRBD1. V was pared by 4 bases and J by 3 bases, with 5 bases of the junction left unmatched. Germline-derived CDR1 and CDR2 are LNHDA and SQIVND (reference sequence). This CDR3 spans 14 amino acids. The CDR3 coding sequence is TGTGCCAGTAGTACCAATACAGGGGACTATGGCTACACCTTC. This translates into CASSTNTGDYGYTF.

V and J are TRBV15 and TRBJ2-7, with TRBD1 matching over 9 bases. CDR1 and CDR2 (germline): LNHNV, YYDKDF (reference sequence). The CDR3 has 14 amino acids. With 6 bases clipped from V and 3 bases from J, the junction kept 6 bases outside the gene matches. The CDR3 region is CATSIDRGNYEQYF. The CDR3 DNA follows: TGTGCCACCAGTATAGACAGGGGGAACTACGAGCAGTACTTC.

The J gene is TRBJ2-3, the V gene TRBV6-1, with D perhaps TRBD1 or TRBD2 (5 bases each). The V gene lost 4 bases and the J gene lost 2 bases, with 19 bases spanning the gap. Germline CDR1 is MNHNS and CDR2 is SASEGT. This CDR3 spans 17 amino acids. The CDR3, as DNA: TGTGCCAGCAGTGCAAGAGTAACCGGGACCCCCACAGATACGCAGTATTTT. Encoded protein: CASSARVTGTPTDTQYF.

This chain connects TRBV6-6 to TRBJ2-7; no reliable D call. The CDR3 sequence is 13 residues long. Trimming cost V 5 bases and J 7 bases, with 15 bases left between them. CDR1 is MNHNY, CDR2 SVGAGI, per germline (reference sequence). CDR3: CASSPSPKREQYF. The CDR3 nucleotides are TGTGCCAGCAGTCCCTCCCCCAAACGGGAGCAGTACTTC.

The V and J genes are TRBV30 and TRBJ2-7; no definite D call. Germline-derived CDR1 and CDR2 are GTSNPN and SVGIG (reference sequence). The CDR3 loop spans 12 amino acids. Deletions cut 5 bases from V and 6 bases from J, with 14 bases between. CDR3 loop: CAWAAQLGEQYF. The CDR3 nucleotides are TGTGCCTGGGCCGCGCAGCTCGGCGAGCAGTACTTC.

The chain employs TRBV28 and TRBJ1-6, with a possible D match to TRBD1 (6 bases). The CDR3 is 14 residues long. The germline V gene has CDR1 MDHEN and CDR2 SYDVKM. The ends were cut back, 6 bases at V and 5 bases at J, with 11 bases in the middle. CDR3 in DNA: TGTGCCAGCAGCAAGACAGGCCATAATTCACCCCTCCACTTT. The encoded protein is CASSKTGHNSPLHF.

The chain is built from TRBV7-9 and TRBJ2-1; 7 nucleotides line up with TRBD2. Trimming at V came to 3 bases and at J to 7 bases, leaving 3 bases not matched to a gene. The CDR3 has 13 amino acids. Germline CDR1 and CDR2: SEHNR and FQNEAQ (reference sequence). Written as DNA, the CDR3 is TGTGCCAGCAGCTTCAGGGAGGGGAATGAGCAGTTCTTC. This gives the protein CASSFREGNEQFF.